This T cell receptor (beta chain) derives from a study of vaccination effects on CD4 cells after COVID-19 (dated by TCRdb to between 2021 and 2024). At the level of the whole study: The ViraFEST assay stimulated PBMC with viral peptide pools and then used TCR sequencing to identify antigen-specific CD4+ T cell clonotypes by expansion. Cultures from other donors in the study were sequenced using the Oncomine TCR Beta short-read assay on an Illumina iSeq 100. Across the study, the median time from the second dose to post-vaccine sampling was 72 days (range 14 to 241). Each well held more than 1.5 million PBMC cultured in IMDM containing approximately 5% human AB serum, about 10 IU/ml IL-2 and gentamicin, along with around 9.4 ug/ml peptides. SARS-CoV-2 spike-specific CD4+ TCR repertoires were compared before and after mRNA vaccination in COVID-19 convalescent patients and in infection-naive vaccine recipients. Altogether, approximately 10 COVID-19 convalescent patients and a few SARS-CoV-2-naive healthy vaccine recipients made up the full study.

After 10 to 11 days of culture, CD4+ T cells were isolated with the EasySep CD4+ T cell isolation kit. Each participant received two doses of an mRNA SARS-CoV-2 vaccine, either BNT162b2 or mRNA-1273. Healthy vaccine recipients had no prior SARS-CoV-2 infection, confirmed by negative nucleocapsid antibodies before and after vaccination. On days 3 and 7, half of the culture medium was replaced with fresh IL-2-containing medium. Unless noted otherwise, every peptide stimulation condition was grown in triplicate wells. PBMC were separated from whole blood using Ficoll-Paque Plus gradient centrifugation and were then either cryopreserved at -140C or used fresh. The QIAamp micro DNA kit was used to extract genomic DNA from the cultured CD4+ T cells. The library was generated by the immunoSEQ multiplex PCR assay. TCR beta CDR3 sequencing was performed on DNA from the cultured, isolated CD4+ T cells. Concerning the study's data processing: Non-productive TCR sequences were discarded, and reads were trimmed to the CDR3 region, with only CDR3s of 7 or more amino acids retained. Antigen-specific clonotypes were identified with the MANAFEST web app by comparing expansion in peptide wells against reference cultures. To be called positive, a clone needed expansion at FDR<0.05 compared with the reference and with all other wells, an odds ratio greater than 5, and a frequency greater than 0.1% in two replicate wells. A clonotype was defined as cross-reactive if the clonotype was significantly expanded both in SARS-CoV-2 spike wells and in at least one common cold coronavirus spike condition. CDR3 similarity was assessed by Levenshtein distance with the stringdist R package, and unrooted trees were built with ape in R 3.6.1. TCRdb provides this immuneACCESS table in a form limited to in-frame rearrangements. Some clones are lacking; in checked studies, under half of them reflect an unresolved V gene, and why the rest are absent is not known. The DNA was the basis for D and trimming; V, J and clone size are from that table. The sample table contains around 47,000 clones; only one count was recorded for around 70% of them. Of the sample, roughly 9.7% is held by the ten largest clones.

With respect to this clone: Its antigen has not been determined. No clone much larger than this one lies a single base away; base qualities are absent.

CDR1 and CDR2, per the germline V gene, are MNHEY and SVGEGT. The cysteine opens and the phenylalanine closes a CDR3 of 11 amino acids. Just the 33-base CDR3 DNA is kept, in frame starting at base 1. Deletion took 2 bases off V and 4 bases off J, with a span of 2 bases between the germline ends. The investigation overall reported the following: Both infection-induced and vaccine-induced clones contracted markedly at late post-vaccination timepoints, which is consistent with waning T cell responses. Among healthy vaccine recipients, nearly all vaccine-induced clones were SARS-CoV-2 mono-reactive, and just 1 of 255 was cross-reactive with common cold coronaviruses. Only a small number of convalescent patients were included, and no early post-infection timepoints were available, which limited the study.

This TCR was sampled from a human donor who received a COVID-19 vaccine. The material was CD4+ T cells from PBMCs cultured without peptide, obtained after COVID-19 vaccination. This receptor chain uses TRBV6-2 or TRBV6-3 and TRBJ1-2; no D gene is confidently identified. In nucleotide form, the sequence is TGTGCCAGCAGTTACACCTATGGCTACACCTTC. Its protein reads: CASSYTYGYTF.